These 3 T cell receptor beta chains came from one sample sequenced in a study of blood T cell repertoires in COVID-19. The method was immunoSEQ multiplex PCR; TCRdb's version includes in-frame clones alone and lacks a portion of them. The table includes about 500,000 clones, roughly nine tenths detected once. The sample taken for sequencing was peripheral blood. All receptors derive from a man aged 18 to 30 with COVID-19, enrolled during active disease.

This chain connects TRBV4-1 to TRBJ1-2, with D possibly TRBD1 on 6 matching bases. Trimming shortened V by 3 bases and J by 7 bases, and 21 bases separated the two germline ends. The CDR3 has 16 amino acids. In germline, CDR1 is MGHRA, CDR2 YSYEKL. CDR3 bases: TGCGCCAGCAGCCAGCCGGGTCAGGGGATAGTCGGTGGCTACACCTTC. Its translation: CASSQPGQGIVGGYTF.

The chain uses TRBV21-1 and TRBJ2-7; the table's D call, TRBD2, was not checked against the DNA. TRBV21-1 is termed a pseudogene. This CDR3 spans 16 amino acids. This CDR3 reads CASSNFRAGGCHEQYF. The CDR3 coding sequence is TGTGCCAGCAGCAATTTCAGGGCGGGAGGATGCCACGAGCAGTACTTC.

This clone has a handful of counts. The rearrangement joins TRBV7-9 to TRBJ2-7; TRBD1 matches 12 bases. Germline V lookup: CDR1 SEHNR, CDR2 FQNEAQ (reference sequence). CDR3 size: 14 residues. Trimming at V came to 7 bases and at J to 7 bases, leaving 8 bases not matched to a gene. This chain's CDR3 is CASTEGQGAREQYF. The CDR3 coding sequence is TGTGCCAGCACCGAGGGACAGGGGGCAAGGGAGCAGTACTTC.